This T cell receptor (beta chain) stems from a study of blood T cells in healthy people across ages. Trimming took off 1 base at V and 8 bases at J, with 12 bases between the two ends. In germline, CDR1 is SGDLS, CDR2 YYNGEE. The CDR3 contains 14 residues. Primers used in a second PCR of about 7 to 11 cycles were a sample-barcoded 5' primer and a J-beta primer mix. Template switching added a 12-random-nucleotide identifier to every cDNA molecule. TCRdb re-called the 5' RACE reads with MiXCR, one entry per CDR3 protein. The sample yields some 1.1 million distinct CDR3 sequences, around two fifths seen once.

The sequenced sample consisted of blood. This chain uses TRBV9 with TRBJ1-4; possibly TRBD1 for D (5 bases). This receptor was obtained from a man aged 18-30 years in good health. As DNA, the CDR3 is TGTGCCAGCAGCGTAAGGGACGGGTCGGAAAAACTGTTTTTT. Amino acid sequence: CASSVRDGSEKLFF.